The text below deals with one TCR beta chain. V dropped 5 bases and J dropped 6 bases, with 16 bases sitting between them. The germline gives CDR1 SGHVS, CDR2 FNYEAQ. The CDR3 is 15 amino acids. This sample was taken from a study of blood T cell repertoires in COVID-19. Study as a whole: Some COVID-19 samples were acute and others convalescent; all came from the United States, Italy and Spain.

TCRdb keeps only in-frame clones here, not all; method: immunoSEQ multiplex PCR. The sample shows just over 300,000 clones, 89% of them seen only once. Researchers sorted participants into cohorts using their self-reported clinical history. Recovery among Cohort 3 donors was established by two negative PCRs, clearance, or symptom resolution. The source of this sequence is a woman between 40 and 55 years old who had recovered from COVID-19. The sequenced sample consisted of PBMCs or T cells enriched from blood (not recorded which). The rearrangement uses TRBV7-6 and TRBJ2-2; TRBD2 is a possible D gene (7 bases). Here the CDR3 DNA reads TGTGCCAGCAGCCCCCCCTCCGGGGGGCCCGGGGAGCTGTTTTTT. Translation gives CASSPPSGGPGELFF.